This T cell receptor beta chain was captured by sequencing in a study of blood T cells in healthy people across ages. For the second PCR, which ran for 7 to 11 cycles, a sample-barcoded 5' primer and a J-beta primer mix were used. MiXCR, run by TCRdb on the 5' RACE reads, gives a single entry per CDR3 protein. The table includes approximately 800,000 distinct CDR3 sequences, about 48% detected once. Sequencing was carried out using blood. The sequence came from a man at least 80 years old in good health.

CDR3 protein: CSVEDAGGRIDEQYF. The CDR3 coding sequence is TGCAGCGTTGAAGATGCGGGCGGGAGGATAGACGAGCAGTACTTC. V gene TRBV29-1 combines with J gene TRBJ2-7, with 8 bases matching TRBD2. The V and J ends lost 0 bases and 5 bases, in that order; junction bases with no gene match: 9. Looked up from germline, CDR1 is SQVTM and CDR2 is ANQGSEA. The CDR3 runs 15 residues.